What follows are 2 T cell receptor beta chains derived from one specimen sequenced in a study of cytomegalovirus exposure and HLA in healthy donors. The PCR ran on 60 Vbeta and 13 Jbeta primers. The assay was immunoSEQ multiplex PCR, and TCRdb's table has in-frame clones only and misses some. The listing records 90,000 to 130,000 clones. The material sequenced was PBMCs. These receptors were obtained from a man aged 40-49 years in good health and CMV-seropositive.

The chain uses TRBV28 and TRBJ1-2; D gene uncertain. Germline V gene data show CDR1 as MDHEN and CDR2 as SYDVKM. The CDR3 sequence is 12 residues long. The V gene lost 5 bases and the J gene lost 3 bases, with 7 bases spanning the gap. CDR3 DNA: TGTGCCAGCAGTCCGGGTGACTATGGCTACACCTTC. This gives the protein CASSPGDYGYTF.

The CDR3 coding sequence is TGTGCCAGCTCACCGACAGGGCTCCCCTTTGAAACCCCCTACAATGAGCAGTTCTTC. As protein: CASSPTGLPFETPYNEQFF. V usage is TRBV18 and J usage is TRBJ2-1, with TRBD1 identical over 7 bases. The CDR3 length is 19 residues. CDR1 is KGHSH, CDR2 LQKENI, per germline. Germline trimming cut 3 bases from V and 2 bases from J; bases unmatched to any gene: 16.